These T cell receptor beta chains were read from a single sample in a study of blood T cell repertoires in COVID-19. Using immunoSEQ multiplex PCR, the repertoire was profiled, and TCRdb retains in-frame clones only, with some absent. The sample lists about 150,000 clones, more than 65% occurring once. The sequencing sample was made of peripheral blood. The receptor source for this set is a woman older than 75 with active or convalescent COVID-19. Both conserved end residues are part of each CDR3. A D gene is named only where the DNA matches it firmly. Only some rows state a clone size, as once, few, many or a class for expanded clones.

CDR3nt: TGTGCCAGCCTGGAGGGGGCAATGAACACTGAAGCTTTCTTT; CDR3aa: CASLEGAMNTEAFF; j_gene: TRBJ1-1; d_gene: TRBD1; v_gene: TRBV28; abundance: few
CDR3nt: TGTGCCAGCAGCTTGGGGAATAGCGGTTTCTACGAGCAGTACTTC; CDR3aa: CASSLGNSGFYEQYF; j_gene: TRBJ2-7; d_gene: .; v_gene: TRBV5-4; abundance: .
CDR3nt: TGTGCCAGCAGCGAGACAGGGGGTAATTCACCCCTCCACTTT; CDR3aa: CASSETGGNSPLHF; j_gene: TRBJ1-6; d_gene: .; v_gene: TRBV21-1; abundance: .
CDR3nt: TGCGCCAGCAGCTCTAACAGGGGTGGCACTGAAGCTTTCTTT; CDR3aa: CASSSNRGGTEAFF; j_gene: TRBJ1-1; d_gene: TRBD1; v_gene: TRBV5-1; abundance: .
CDR3nt: TGCAGCGCCGCGACTAGCGGGAGGGCCGAAGAGCAGTTCTTC; CDR3aa: CSAATSGRAEEQFF; j_gene: TRBJ2-1; d_gene: TRBD2; v_gene: TRBV29-1; abundance: .
CDR3nt: TGTGCCAGCACCGGAGCGGGCAATCAGCCCCAGCATTTT; CDR3aa: CASTGAGNQPQHF; j_gene: TRBJ1-5; d_gene: .; v_gene: TRBV6-6; abundance: .
CDR3nt: TGCGCCAGCACCCCCCAAGGGACAGGGGCGAACACTGAAGCTTTCTTT; CDR3aa: CASTPQGTGANTEAFF; j_gene: TRBJ1-1; d_gene: TRBD1; v_gene: TRBV5-1; abundance: .
CDR3nt: TGTGCCAGCAGCCAACAGGACAGGGGAGGTGAAAAACTGTTTTTT; CDR3aa: CASSQQDRGGEKLFF; j_gene: TRBJ1-4; d_gene: TRBD1; v_gene: TRBV4-2; abundance: .
CDR3nt: TGTGCCAGCAGGGTGCAGGCGCTATCCTATGGCTACACCTTC; CDR3aa: CASRVQALSYGYTF; j_gene: TRBJ1-2; d_gene: .; v_gene: TRBV6-5; abundance: .
CDR3nt: TGTGCCAGCTCACCTGGTGCGGGACCGGACACCATATATTTT; CDR3aa: CASSPGAGPDTIYF; j_gene: TRBJ1-3; d_gene: .; v_gene: TRBV18; abundance: .
CDR3nt: TGCGCCAGCAGCTTTTCCGGGGATCCCTACGAGCAGTACTTC; CDR3aa: CASSFSGDPYEQYF; j_gene: TRBJ2-7; d_gene: .; v_gene: TRBV5-1; abundance: .
CDR3nt: TGTGCCAGCAGCTGGCTTCAGGGGAGCAATCAGCCCCAGCATTTT; CDR3aa: CASSWLQGSNQPQHF; j_gene: TRBJ1-5; d_gene: .; v_gene: TRBV7-2; abundance: .
CDR3nt: TGTGCCAGCAGGGGGGCCATTGGTTCACCCCTCCACTTT; CDR3aa: CASRGAIGSPLHF; j_gene: TRBJ1-6; d_gene: .; v_gene: TRBV6-5; abundance: few
CDR3nt: TGTGCCAGCAGTTTTGAAGGCAGGCCCACTGGAAACACCATATATTTT; CDR3aa: CASSFEGRPTGNTIYF; j_gene: TRBJ1-3; d_gene: .; v_gene: TRBV6-6; abundance: .
CDR3nt: TGTGCCATCAGTGAGTTTGCGGGGTCACCCCCCACTGAAGCTTTCTTT; CDR3aa: CAISEFAGSPPTEAFF; j_gene: TRBJ1-1; d_gene: .; v_gene: TRBV10-3; abundance: once
CDR3nt: TGTGCCAGCAGTGGGAGCTACGAGCAGTACTTC; CDR3aa: CASSGSYEQYF; j_gene: TRBJ2-7; d_gene: .; v_gene: TRBV2; abundance: .
CDR3nt: TGCGCCAGCAGCTTGGAAGAGAGCTCCTACAATGAGCAGTTCTTC; CDR3aa: CASSLEESSYNEQFF; j_gene: TRBJ2-1; d_gene: .; v_gene: TRBV5-1; abundance: .
CDR3nt: TGTGCCAGCAGTCAGGACACATCAGGGCAGCCCCAGCATTTT; CDR3aa: CASSQDTSGQPQHF; j_gene: TRBJ1-5; d_gene: .; v_gene: TRBV6-6; abundance: .
CDR3nt: TGTGCCAGTAGTACGAGACTAGCGGGGACGAACACCGGGGAGCTGTTTTTT; CDR3aa: CASSTRLAGTNTGELFF; j_gene: TRBJ2-2; d_gene: TRBD2; v_gene: TRBV19; abundance: .
CDR3nt: TGTGCCGGTAGTACAGGGGGAGTTCCCAACATTCAGTACTTC; CDR3aa: CAGSTGGVPNIQYF; j_gene: TRBJ2-4; d_gene: TRBD1; v_gene: TRBV19; abundance: .
CDR3nt: TGTGCCAGTAGAGAGCACAGGGGAGCGGCCGGGGAGCTGTTTTTT; CDR3aa: CASREHRGAAGELFF; j_gene: TRBJ2-2; d_gene: TRBD1; v_gene: TRBV19; abundance: .
CDR3nt: TGCGCCAGCAGCTTGGAGGCAGGGGTGGGCTACACCTTC; CDR3aa: CASSLEAGVGYTF; j_gene: TRBJ1-2; d_gene: .; v_gene: TRBV5-1; abundance: .
CDR3nt: TGTGCCAGCAGTGAACCTTCGGGACCCCCAGGGGAAAACATTCAGTACTTC; CDR3aa: CASSEPSGPPGENIQYF; j_gene: TRBJ2-4; d_gene: .; v_gene: TRBV25-1; abundance: .
CDR3nt: TGTGCCAGCAGCATAGACACGGGTCCCCCATCGTACGAGCAGTACTTC; CDR3aa: CASSIDTGPPSYEQYF; j_gene: TRBJ2-7; d_gene: .; v_gene: TRBV7-8; abundance: .
CDR3nt: TGTGCCAGCGCGGGGGTTCAGCCCCAGCATTTT; CDR3aa: CASAGVQPQHF; j_gene: TRBJ1-5; d_gene: .; v_gene: TRBV6-5; abundance: .
CDR3nt: TGTGCCAGCTCTGACAGGAATGACGCGCCCCAGCATTTT; CDR3aa: CASSDRNDAPQHF; j_gene: TRBJ1-5; d_gene: .; v_gene: TRBV18; abundance: few
CDR3nt: TGTGCCAGCAGCCTCATCGGCGGTGAAGCTTTCTTT; CDR3aa: CASSLIGGEAFF; j_gene: TRBJ1-1; d_gene: .; v_gene: TRBV9; abundance: .
CDR3nt: TGTGCCAGCAGCAGGGGAAGCTATGGCTACACCTTC; CDR3aa: CASSRGSYGYTF; j_gene: TRBJ1-2; d_gene: .; v_gene: TRBV7-2; abundance: .
CDR3nt: TGCAGTGCTAGGGGCCGGGAGACCCAGTACTTC; CDR3aa: CSARGRETQYF; j_gene: TRBJ2-5; d_gene: .; v_gene: TRBV20-1; abundance: .
CDR3nt: TGCGCCAGCAGCCAAGATCGAGGAACTGAAGCTTTCTTT; CDR3aa: CASSQDRGTEAFF; j_gene: TRBJ1-1; d_gene: .; v_gene: TRBV4-1; abundance: .
CDR3nt: TGTGCCAGCAGCGTAGGAGTACCCGGGGAGCTGTTTTTT; CDR3aa: CASSVGVPGELFF; j_gene: TRBJ2-2; d_gene: .; v_gene: TRBV9; abundance: once
CDR3nt: TGTGCCAGCAGTGCCGGCAGGCCTAACTATGGCTACACCTTC; CDR3aa: CASSAGRPNYGYTF; j_gene: TRBJ1-2; d_gene: .; v_gene: TRBV2; abundance: many
CDR3nt: TGTGCCAGCAGCCAACAGGGGGCGACCTGGGGCGAGCAGTACTTC; CDR3aa: CASSQQGATWGEQYF; j_gene: TRBJ2-7; d_gene: TRBD1; v_gene: TRBV14; abundance: .
CDR3nt: TGTGCCAGCAGCTTCCTAGCGGGTCGCACAGATACGCAGTATTTT; CDR3aa: CASSFLAGRTDTQYF; j_gene: TRBJ2-3; d_gene: TRBD2; v_gene: TRBV9; abundance: .
CDR3nt: TGTGCCAGCAGTTTACTTCAAACAGGGGGAAGCAATCAGCCCCAGCATTTT; CDR3aa: CASSLLQTGGSNQPQHF; j_gene: TRBJ1-5; d_gene: TRBD1; v_gene: TRBV28; abundance: .
CDR3nt: TGTGCCAGCTCACCACCATGGGCCCCGGAAGGTGAAAAACTGTTTTTT; CDR3aa: CASSPPWAPEGEKLFF; j_gene: TRBJ1-4; d_gene: .; v_gene: TRBV18; abundance: .
CDR3nt: TGTGCCAGTACTGCTTTTGGAGCCCAGACCCAGTACTTC; CDR3aa: CASTAFGAQTQYF; j_gene: TRBJ2-5; d_gene: .; v_gene: TRBV19; abundance: .
CDR3nt: TGCGCCAGCAGCCGGGACAGGCCCTCAACTAATGAAAAACTGTTTTTT; CDR3aa: CASSRDRPSTNEKLFF; j_gene: TRBJ1-4; d_gene: TRBD1; v_gene: TRBV5-1; abundance: .
CDR3nt: TGCGCCAGCAGTGATAAGGGACTAGCCAACACCGGGGAGCTGTTTTTT; CDR3aa: CASSDKGLANTGELFF; j_gene: TRBJ2-2; d_gene: TRBD2; v_gene: TRBV10-1; abundance: .
CDR3nt: TGCGCCAGCAGCCAGGGGGCAACTAATGAAAAACTGTTTTTT; CDR3aa: CASSQGATNEKLFF; j_gene: TRBJ1-4; d_gene: TRBD1; v_gene: TRBV5-1; abundance: few
CDR3nt: TGTGCCAGCAGTGAAAATCCGAAGATGGTCGGAGCATCCGGGAGGAACACAGATACGCAGTATTTT; CDR3aa: CASSENPKMVGASGRNTDTQYF; j_gene: TRBJ2-3; d_gene: TRBD2; v_gene: TRBV6-1; abundance: .
CDR3nt: TGCGCCAGCAGCGGGGGACAGGGCGGTAATTCACCCCTCCACTTT; CDR3aa: CASSGGQGGNSPLHF; j_gene: TRBJ1-6; d_gene: TRBD1; v_gene: TRBV5-1; abundance: few
CDR3nt: TGTGCCAGTAGCCGCTTTGGTGGGCAAATCACTGAAGCTTTCTTT; CDR3aa: CASSRFGGQITEAFF; j_gene: TRBJ1-1; d_gene: .; v_gene: TRBV19; abundance: .
CDR3nt: TGTGCCAGCAGTTCCGCAGGGGGCAAGTACGAGCAGTACTTC; CDR3aa: CASSSAGGKYEQYF; j_gene: TRBJ2-7; d_gene: TRBD1; v_gene: TRBV6-1; abundance: .
CDR3nt: TGTGCCAGCAGAAACCCCTCAGGTACCGCGAACACTGAAGCTTTCTTT; CDR3aa: CASRNPSGTANTEAFF; j_gene: TRBJ1-1; d_gene: .; v_gene: TRBV7-9; abundance: .
CDR3nt: TGTGCCAGTAGTATTCGAATACTACACCCGGGGGAGCAGTACTTC; CDR3aa: CASSIRILHPGEQYF; j_gene: TRBJ2-7; d_gene: .; v_gene: TRBV19; abundance: .
CDR3nt: TGCGCCAGCAGCTTGATCAGGGCTTGGAACACTGAAGCTTTCTTT; CDR3aa: CASSLIRAWNTEAFF; j_gene: TRBJ1-1; d_gene: .; v_gene: TRBV5-1; abundance: .
CDR3nt: TGTGCCAGCTCACCACGGACAGCTAGAGCCGACTATGGCTACACCTTC; CDR3aa: CASSPRTARADYGYTF; j_gene: TRBJ1-2; d_gene: .; v_gene: TRBV18; abundance: .
CDR3nt: TGTGCCAGCAGCCAAGCTCCTCTATGGGGCTACACCTTC; CDR3aa: CASSQAPLWGYTF; j_gene: TRBJ1-2; d_gene: .; v_gene: TRBV14; abundance: .
CDR3nt: TGTGCCAGCAGCTTAGGACTACCGAGCACAGATACGCAGTATTTT; CDR3aa: CASSLGLPSTDTQYF; j_gene: TRBJ2-3; d_gene: .; v_gene: TRBV7-3; abundance: .
CDR3nt: TGTGCCAGTCGAGACAGTCAAGAGACCCAGTACTTC; CDR3aa: CASRDSQETQYF; j_gene: TRBJ2-5; d_gene: .; v_gene: TRBV19; abundance: .
CDR3nt: TGTGCCAGCAGCCTGTTGGGGGACTCTCTATTCTCTGGGGCCAACGTCCTGACTTTC; CDR3aa: CASSLLGDSLFSGANVLTF; j_gene: TRBJ2-6; d_gene: .; v_gene: TRBV3-1/TRBV3-2; abundance: .